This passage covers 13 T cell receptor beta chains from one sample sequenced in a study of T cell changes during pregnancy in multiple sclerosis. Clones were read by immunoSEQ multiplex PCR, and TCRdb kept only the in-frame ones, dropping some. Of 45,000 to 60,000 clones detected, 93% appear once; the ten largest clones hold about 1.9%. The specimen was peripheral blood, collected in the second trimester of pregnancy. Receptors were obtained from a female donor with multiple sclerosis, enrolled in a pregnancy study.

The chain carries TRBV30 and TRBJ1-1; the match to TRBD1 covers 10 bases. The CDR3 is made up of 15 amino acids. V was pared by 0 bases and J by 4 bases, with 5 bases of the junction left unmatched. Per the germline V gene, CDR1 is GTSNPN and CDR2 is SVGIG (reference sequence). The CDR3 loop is CAWSVPTGGITEAFF. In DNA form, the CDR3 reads TGTGCCTGGAGTGTCCCGACAGGGGGCATCACTGAAGCTTTCTTT.

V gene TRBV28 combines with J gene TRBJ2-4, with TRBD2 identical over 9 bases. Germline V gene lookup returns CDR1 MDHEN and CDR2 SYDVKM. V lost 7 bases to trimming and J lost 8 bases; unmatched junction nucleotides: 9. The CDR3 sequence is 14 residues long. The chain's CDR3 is CASNPGTSQDIQYF. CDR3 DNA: TGTGCCAGCAACCCAGGGACTAGCCAGGACATTCAGTACTTC.

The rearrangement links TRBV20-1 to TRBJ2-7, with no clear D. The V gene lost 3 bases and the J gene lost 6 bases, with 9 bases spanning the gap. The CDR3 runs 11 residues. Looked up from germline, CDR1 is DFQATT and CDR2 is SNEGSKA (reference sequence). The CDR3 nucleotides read TGCAGTGCTAGCGTGAACAGCGAGCAGTACTTC. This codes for CSASVNSEQYF.

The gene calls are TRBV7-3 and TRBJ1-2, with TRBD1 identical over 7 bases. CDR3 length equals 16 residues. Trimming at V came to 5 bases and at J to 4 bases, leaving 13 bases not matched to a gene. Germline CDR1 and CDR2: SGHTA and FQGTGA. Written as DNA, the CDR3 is TGTGCCAGCAGCGAAGGACAGGTTGTCGGTAGCTATGGCTACACCTTC. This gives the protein CASSEGQVVGSYGYTF.

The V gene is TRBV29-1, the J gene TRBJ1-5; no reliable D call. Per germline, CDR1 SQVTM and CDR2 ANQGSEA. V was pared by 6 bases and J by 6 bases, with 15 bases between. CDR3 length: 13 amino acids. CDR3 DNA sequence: TGCAGCGTCACGACGGCGGTAGGTCAGCCCCAGCATTTT. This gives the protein CSVTTAVGQPQHF.

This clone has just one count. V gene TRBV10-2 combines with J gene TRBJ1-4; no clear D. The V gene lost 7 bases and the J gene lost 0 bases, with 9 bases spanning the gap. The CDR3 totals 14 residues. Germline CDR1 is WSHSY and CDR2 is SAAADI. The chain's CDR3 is CASKYGSTNEKLFF. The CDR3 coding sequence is TGCGCCAGCAAATACGGGTCAACTAATGAAAAACTGTTTTTT.

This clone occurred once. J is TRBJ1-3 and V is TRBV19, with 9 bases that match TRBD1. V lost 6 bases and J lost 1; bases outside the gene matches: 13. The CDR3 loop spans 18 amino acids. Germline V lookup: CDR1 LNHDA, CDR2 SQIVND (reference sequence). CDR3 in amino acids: CASRATGTGNSSGNTIYF. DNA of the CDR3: TGTGCCAGTAGAGCTACCGGGACAGGGAATTCTTCTGGAAACACCATATATTTT.

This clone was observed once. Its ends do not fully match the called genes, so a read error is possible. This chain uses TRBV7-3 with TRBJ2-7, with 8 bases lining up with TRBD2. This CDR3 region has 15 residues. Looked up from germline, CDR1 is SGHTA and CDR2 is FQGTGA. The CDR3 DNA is TGTGCCAGCAGCCTAACTAGCGGCCCATCCTACGAGCAGTACTTC. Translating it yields CASSLTSGPSYEQYF.

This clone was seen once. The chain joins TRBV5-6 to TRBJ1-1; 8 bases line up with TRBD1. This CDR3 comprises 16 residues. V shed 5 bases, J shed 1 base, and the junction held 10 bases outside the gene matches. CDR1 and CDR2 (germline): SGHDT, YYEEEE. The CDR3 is CASSIFAGTGNTEAFF. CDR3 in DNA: TGTGCCAGCAGTATATTCGCCGGGACAGGGAACACTGAAGCTTTCTTT. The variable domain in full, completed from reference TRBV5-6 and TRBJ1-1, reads DAGVTQSPTHLIKTRGQQVTLRCSPKSGHDTVSWYQQALGQGPQFIFQYYEEEERQRGNFPDRFSGHQFPNYSSELNVNALLLGDSALYLCASSIFAGTGNTEAFFGQGTRLTVV.

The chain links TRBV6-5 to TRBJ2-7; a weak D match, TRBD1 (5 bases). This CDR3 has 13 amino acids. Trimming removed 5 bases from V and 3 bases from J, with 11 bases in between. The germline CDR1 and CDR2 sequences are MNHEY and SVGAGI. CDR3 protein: CASSRQLDYEQYF. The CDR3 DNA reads TGTGCCAGCAGTCGACAGCTCGACTACGAGCAGTACTTC.

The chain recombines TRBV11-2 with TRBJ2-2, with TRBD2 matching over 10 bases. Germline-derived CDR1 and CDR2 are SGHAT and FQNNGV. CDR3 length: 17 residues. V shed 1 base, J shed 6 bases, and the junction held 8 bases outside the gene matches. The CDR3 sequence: CASSLGPSGSPSGELFF. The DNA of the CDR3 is TGTGCCAGCAGCTTAGGTCCTAGCGGGAGTCCCTCCGGGGAGCTGTTTTTT.

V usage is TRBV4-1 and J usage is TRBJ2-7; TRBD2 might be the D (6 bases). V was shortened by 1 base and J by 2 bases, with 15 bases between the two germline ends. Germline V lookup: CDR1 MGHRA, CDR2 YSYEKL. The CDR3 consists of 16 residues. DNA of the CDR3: TGCGCCAGCAGCCAAGTGGGGACTTGGGGCCCCTACGAGCAGTACTTC. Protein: CASSQVGTWGPYEQYF.

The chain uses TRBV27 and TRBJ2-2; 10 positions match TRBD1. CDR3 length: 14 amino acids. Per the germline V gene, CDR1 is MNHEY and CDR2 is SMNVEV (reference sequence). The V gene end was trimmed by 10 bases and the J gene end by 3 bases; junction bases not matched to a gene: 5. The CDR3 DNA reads TGTGCCACCGGGACAGGGGCTCACACCGGGGAGCTGTTTTTT. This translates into CATGTGAHTGELFF.